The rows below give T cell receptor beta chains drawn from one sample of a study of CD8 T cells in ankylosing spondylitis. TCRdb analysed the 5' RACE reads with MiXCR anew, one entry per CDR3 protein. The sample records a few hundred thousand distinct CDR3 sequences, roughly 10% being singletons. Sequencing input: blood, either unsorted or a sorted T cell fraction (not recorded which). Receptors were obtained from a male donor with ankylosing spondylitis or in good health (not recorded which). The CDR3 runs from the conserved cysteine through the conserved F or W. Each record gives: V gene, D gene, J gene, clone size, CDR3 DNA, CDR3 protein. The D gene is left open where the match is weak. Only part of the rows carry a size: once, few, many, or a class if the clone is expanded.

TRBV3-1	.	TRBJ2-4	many	TGTGCCAGCAGCCAAGGAGACGGAATAGGGATTCAGTACTTC	CASSQGDGIGIQYF
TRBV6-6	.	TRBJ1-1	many	TGTGCCAGTAGGGACAACTTGAACACTGAAGCTTTCTTT	CASRDNLNTEAFF
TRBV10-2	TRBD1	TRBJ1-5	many	TGCGCCAGCAGGCCAAACAGGGGAGATCAGCCCCAGCATTTT	CASRPNRGDQPQHF
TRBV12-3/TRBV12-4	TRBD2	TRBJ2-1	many	TGTGCCAGCATTAAGACTAGCGGGGGGCGTAGCTCCTACAATGAGCAGTTCTTC	CASIKTSGGRSSYNEQFF
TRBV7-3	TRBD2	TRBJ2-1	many	TGTGCCAGCAGCCCCGGGGGGGAGCAGTTCTTC	CASSPGGEQFF
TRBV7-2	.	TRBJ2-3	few	TGTGCCAGCAGCCCCCTCCCCCAGGATACGCAGTATTTT	CASSPLPQDTQYF
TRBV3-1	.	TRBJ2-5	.	TGTGCCAGCAGCCTTCAACCGTGGGGGCTGGGAGAGACCCAGTACTTC	CASSLQPWGLGETQYF
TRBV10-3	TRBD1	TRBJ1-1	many	TGTGCCATCAGTGAACAAGACAGGGGTCAGACTGAAGCTTTCTTT	CAISEQDRGQTEAFF
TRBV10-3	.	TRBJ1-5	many	TGTGCCATCAGTGAGTCGGGGCCCATACCCCAGCATTTT	CAISESGPIPQHF
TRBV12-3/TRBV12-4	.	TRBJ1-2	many	TGTGCCAGCAGTCCAGGGTCGGCTAACTATGGCTACACCTTC	CASSPGSANYGYTF